A selection of T cell receptor beta chains follows, all from one sample in a study of T cell responses to AZD1222 COVID-19 vaccine. Profiling relied on immunoSEQ multiplex PCR, and the TCRdb table lists in-frame clones only, not all of them. In the table there are about 120,000 clones, approximately 83% of which are singletons. The input for sequencing was peripheral blood, taken on day 0 of AZD1222 vaccination. The source of these receptors is an adult in good health. CDR3s include the opening cysteine and the closing phenylalanine or tryptophan. A D gene is named only where the DNA matches it firmly. Clone size, where shown, is once, few, many, or a class for clones that have expanded.

d_gene | j_gene | abundance | v_gene | CDR3aa | CDR3nt
NA | TRBJ1-6 | NA | TRBV7-2 | CASSSLGIDSISPLHF | TGTGCCAGCAGCTCATTGGGTATAGACAGTATTTCACCCCTCCACTTT
NA | TRBJ1-1 | NA | TRBV4-3 | CAGGRGAGLDTEAFF | TGCGCCGGGGGGCGGGGTGCGGGCCTGGACACTGAAGCTTTCTTT
TRBD1 | TRBJ1-4 | NA | TRBV11-2 | CASSPYGQGFGKLFF | TGTGCCAGCAGCCCATACGGACAGGGTTTTGGAAAACTGTTTTTT
NA | TRBJ2-7 | once | TRBV18 | CASSPVADSYEQYF | TGTGCCAGCTCACCAGTCGCAGACTCCTACGAGCAGTACTTC
NA | TRBJ1-1 | NA | TRBV12-1 | CASSLRGLSATTPNTEAFF | TGTGCCAGCAGCTTACGGGGTCTATCGGCAACTACGCCGAACACTGAAGCTTTCTTT
TRBD1 | TRBJ2-1 | NA | TRBV5-1 | CASIVGTGPYNEQFF | TGCGCCAGCATCGTCGGGACAGGGCCATACAATGAGCAGTTCTTC
NA | TRBJ1-2 | NA | TRBV3-1/TRBV3-2 | CASSQTLRVLDGYTF | TGTGCCAGCAGCCAGACCTTGAGAGTACTGGATGGCTACACCTTC
NA | TRBJ2-5 | NA | TRBV7-2 | CASSSGRWETQYF | TGTGCCAGCAGTTCCGGGCGATGGGAGACCCAGTACTTC
NA | TRBJ2-5 | NA | TRBV10-3 | CAISDPLLQTQYF | TGTGCCATCAGTGACCCCCTGTTACAGACCCAGTACTTC
NA | TRBJ2-4 | NA | TRBV5-1 | CASSLATGMNIQYF | TGCGCCAGCAGCTTGGCCACAGGGATGAACATTCAGTACTTC
NA | TRBJ1-6 | NA | TRBV5-6 | CASSPRAGYNSPLHF | TGTGCCAGCAGCCCAAGGGCCGGTTATAATTCACCCCTCCACTTT
NA | TRBJ2-5 | NA | TRBV5-4 | CASSLKSAETQYF | TGTGCCAGCAGCTTGAAAAGTGCCGAGACCCAGTACTTC
NA | TRBJ1-5 | NA | TRBV19 | CASSPVPGRSNQPQHF | TGTGCCAGTAGTCCGGTTCCCGGAAGGAGCAATCAGCCCCAGCATTTT
NA | TRBJ1-3 | NA | TRBV29-1 | CSVERDGGNTIYF | TGCAGCGTTGAACGGGACGGAGGAAACACCATATATTTT
TRBD1 | TRBJ1-2 | NA | TRBV5-8 | CASSSGQQGTGGYTF | TGTGCCAGCAGCTCGGGACAACAGGGGACTGGTGGCTACACCTTC
TRBD1 | TRBJ2-1 | NA | TRBV5-1 | CASSWDTGTGGWSEQFF | TGCGCCAGCAGCTGGGACACCGGGACAGGGGGATGGAGTGAGCAGTTCTTC
NA | TRBJ1-4 | once | TRBV6-5 | CASRHLAEKLFF | TGTGCCAGCAGGCACTTGGCTGAAAAACTGTTTTTT
TRBD1 | TRBJ1-3 | NA | TRBV9 | CASSVGGTGGTYGNTIYF | TGTGCCAGCAGCGTAGGGGGGACAGGGGGCACGTATGGAAACACCATATATTTT
TRBD1 | TRBJ2-7 | NA | TRBV7-3 | CASSPGQTPYEQYF | TGTGCCAGCAGCCCGGGACAGACTCCGTACGAGCAGTACTTC
NA | TRBJ1-5 | NA | TRBV12-3/TRBV12-4 | CASRGRSNQPQHF | TGTGCCAGCAGGGGTAGAAGCAATCAGCCCCAGCATTTT
NA | TRBJ2-2 | once | TRBV12-5 | CASGLVSAKNTGELFF | TGTGCTAGTGGTTTGGTTTCAGCGAAGAACACCGGGGAGCTGTTTTTT
NA | TRBJ1-2 | NA | TRBV18 | CASSPVEGSRGGYTF | TGTGCCAGCTCACCAGTGGAAGGTTCGAGAGGTGGCTACACCTTC
NA | TRBJ2-2 | NA | TRBV5-1 | CASSLFGELFF | TGCGCCAGCAGCTTGTTCGGGGAGCTGTTTTTT